Shown below are 28 T cell receptor beta chains from a single sample sequenced in a study of blood T cells in healthy people across ages. A second PCR, run for about 7 to 12 cycles, used a sample-barcoded 5' primer plus a J-beta primer mix. Each CDR3 protein gets one entry after TCRdb re-called the 5' RACE reads with MiXCR. The sample includes over a million distinct CDR3 sequences, about 40% of them seen just once. The sample comprised blood. The source of these receptors is a woman between 18 and 29 years old in good health.

The gene calls are TRBV2 and TRBJ1-4, with D possibly being TRBD1 (5 bases). Trimming left V 11 bases short and J 3 bases short, with 25 bases between. This CDR3 contains 17 residues. Germline CDR1 SNHLY, CDR2 FYNNEI. The CDR3 nucleotides are TGTGCCGGACGAGCTCGAGGCGGGGGGTCGGCTAATGAAAAACTGTTTTTT. Its protein product is CAGRARGGGSANEKLFF.

This clonotype was counted a few times. The genes are TRBV6-5 and TRBJ2-5; 10 nucleotides agree with TRBD1. This CDR3 spans 13 amino acids. Germline V gene lookup returns CDR1 MNHEY and CDR2 SVGAGI. Germline trimming cut 11 bases from V and 2 bases from J; bases unmatched to any gene: 5. CDR3 amino acids: CAATGQGQETQYF. The CDR3 bases are TGTGCCGCCACGGGACAGGGGCAAGAGACCCAGTACTTC.

This chain uses TRBV28 with TRBJ1-2, with D possibly matching TRBD1 (5 bases). The V end was cut by 5 bases, the J end by 5 bases, with 21 bases between. Germline V gene sequence: CDR1 MDHEN, CDR2 SYDVKM. The CDR3 is 16 residues long. The CDR3 region has the DNA TGTGCCAGCAGTATCCCTCTCGGGGGTGAAAAGTATGGCTACACCTTC. Protein product: CASSIPLGGEKYGYTF.

This clonotype was counted only a few times. The chain recombines TRBV6-2 or TRBV6-3 with TRBJ2-4; D not certain. This CDR3 comprises 12 residues. Germline V CDR1 and CDR2: MNHEY, SVGEGT. V was trimmed by 10 bases and J by 5 bases, leaving 12 bases between them. The CDR3 reads CATSEAENIQYF. The CDR3 bases are TGTGCCACCTCCGAGGCGGAAAACATTCAGTACTTC.

This rearrangement joins TRBV3-1 to TRBJ1-2; D perhaps matches TRBD1 (6 bases). The V end was cut by 3 bases, the J end by 5 bases, with 22 bases between. The CDR3 covers 17 residues. The V gene's germline CDR1 is LGHDT and CDR2 YNNKEL (reference sequence). CDR3 DNA sequence: TGTGCCAGCAGCCACACCGCATACTTGGGACAAGCGTATGGCTACACCTTC. Translation gives CASSHTAYLGQAYGYTF.

The rearrangement joins TRBV5-1 to TRBJ1-3; 8 bases line up with TRBD1. This CDR3 has 16 residues. Trimming removed 3 bases from V and 4 bases from J; junction bases left unmatched: 9. The V gene's germline CDR1 is SGHRS and CDR2 YFSETQ. In DNA form, the CDR3 reads TGCGCCAGCAGCTCCGGACAGGGAACACCCGGAAACACCATATATTTT. This translates into CASSSGQGTPGNTIYF.

The chain recombines TRBV11-2 with TRBJ2-4; a weak D match, TRBD1 (5 bases). TRBJ2-7 explains the end of the DNA better; the J call may be wrong. Germline loops: CDR1 SGHAT, CDR2 FQNNGV. The CDR3 consists of 15 residues. The chain's CDR3 is CASSQVDSGSYEQYF. As DNA, the CDR3 is TGTGCCAGCAGCCAAGTCGACAGTGGATCGTACGAGCAGTACTTC.

This clonotype was counted between two and nine times. The chain has TRBV27 and TRBJ2-7; the match to TRBD2 covers 8 bases. This CDR3 is built from 14 residues. Germline-derived CDR1 and CDR2 are MNHEY and SMNVEV (reference sequence). V was pared by 5 bases and J by 6 bases, with 9 bases of the junction left unmatched. The CDR3 loop reads CASSPTGTRGEQYF. CDR3 DNA: TGTGCCAGCAGTCCCACCGGGACTAGAGGCGAGCAGTACTTC.

Here the CDR3 DNA reads TGTGCCAGCAGCCACGCCTATGGCTACACCTTC. As protein: CASSHAYGYTF. The gene calls are TRBV3-1 and TRBJ1-2; no firm D call. CDR1 is LGHDT and CDR2 is YNNKEL in the germline V gene (reference sequence). The CDR3 extends over 11 amino acids. Trimming pared 3 bases from V and 4 bases from J, leaving 3 bases between. The entire variable domain, with the rest obtained from reference TRBV3-1 and TRBJ1-2, is as follows: DTAVSQTPKYLVTQMGNDKSIKCEQNLGHDTMYWYKQDSKKFLKIMFSYNNKELIINETVPNRFSPKSPDKAHLNLHINSLELGDSAVYFCASSHAYGYTFGSGTRLTVV.

Only a few counts were recorded for this clonotype. The chain couples TRBV3-1 to TRBJ1-6, with unresolved D. Looked up from germline, CDR1 is LGHDT and CDR2 is YNNKEL (reference sequence). The CDR3 runs to 14 residues. V was trimmed by 4 bases and J by 3 bases, leaving 7 bases between them. CDR3 bases: TGTGCCAGCAGCCCCGGCCTCTATAATTCACCCCTCCACTTT. Its translation is CASSPGLYNSPLHF.

The rearrangement links TRBV20-1 to TRBJ2-7; a weak D match, TRBD2 (6 bases). This CDR3 spans 12 amino acids. V lost 8 bases, J lost 4 bases, and 15 bases lay in between. Germline-derived CDR1 and CDR2 are DFQATT and SNEGSKA (reference sequence). The CDR3 coding sequence is TGCAGTCAGGGACGGGGGAATTACGAGCAGTACTTC. This translates into CSQGRGNYEQYF.

The chain combines TRBV5-1 with TRBJ2-7, with a weak D call TRBD1 (6 bases). The CDR3 loop spans 16 amino acids. CDR1 and CDR2 (germline): SGHRS, YFSETQ. Trimming left V 4 bases short and J 0 bases short, with 17 bases between. The CDR3 nucleotides are TGCGCCAGCAGCCTACGTCGGACAGAGAGCTCCTACGAGCAGTACTTC. Encoded protein: CASSLRRTESSYEQYF.

The chain uses TRBV6-5 and TRBJ2-1; TRBD2 aligns across 7 bases. This CDR3 has 16 residues. J lost 4 bases, V lost 0 bases, and 6 bases had no gene match. Germline values: CDR1 MNHEY, CDR2 SVGAGI. The DNA for the CDR3 is TGTGCCAGCAGTTACTCGAGTCTAGCGGCTTACAATGAGCAGTTCTTC. Residues: CASSYSSLAAYNEQFF.

V is TRBV29-1 and J is TRBJ1-2; D gene uncertain. Germline assignment: CDR1 SQVTM and CDR2 ANQGSEA. CDR3 length: 11 amino acids. The ends were cut back, 7 bases at V and 6 bases at J, with 12 bases in the middle. The CDR3 loop is CSGETSDGYTF. In DNA, the CDR3 is TGCAGCGGTGAGACATCGGATGGCTACACCTTC.

The sample holds a few counts of this clonotype. V usage is TRBV6-1 and J usage is TRBJ2-5, with D unresolved. The ends were cut back, 6 bases at V and 5 bases at J, with 13 bases in the middle. Germline CDR1 and CDR2: MNHNS and SASEGT. The CDR3 totals 13 residues. Written as DNA, the CDR3 is TGTGCCAGCAGAGTCGATTTCGGGGAGACCCAGTACTTC. The encoded protein is CASRVDFGETQYF.

This clonotype was observed a handful of times. This chain uses TRBV7-9 with TRBJ1-2, with a weak D call TRBD1 (6 bases). The CDR3 contains 14 residues. The germline V gene encodes CDR1 SEHNR and CDR2 FQNEAQ (reference sequence). Trimming stripped 6 bases from V and 2 bases from J, with 13 bases between. CDR3 nucleotides: TGTGCCAGCAGTTTGAATACAGGGAACTATGGCTACACCTTC. Residues: CASSLNTGNYGYTF.

The CDR3 nucleotides are TGTGCCAGCAGCGCCGGCGGCCGCTACGAGCAGTTCTTC. It codes for CASSAGGRYEQFF. This chain uses TRBV7-8 with TRBJ2-1; D uncertain. Germline assignment: CDR1 SGHVS and CDR2 FQNEAQ. This CDR3 has 13 amino acids. Trimming removed 5 bases from V and 10 bases from J, with 15 bases in between.

This chain uses TRBV29-1 with TRBJ2-1, with D hard to call. TRBJ2-7 matches the DNA end more closely, so the J call is doubtful. This CDR3 region has 10 residues. CDR1 is SQVTM, CDR2 ANQGSEA, per germline. The CDR3 sequence is CSVSYNEQYF. The DNA for the CDR3 is TGCAGCGTTTCCTACAATGAGCAGTACTTC.

This clonotype was counted between two and nine times. The chain joins TRBV2 to TRBJ2-7; tentative D call: TRBD2 (6 bases). Germline V gene lookup returns CDR1 SNHLY and CDR2 FYNNEI. With 6 bases removed from V and 0 bases from J, the gap between germline ends came to 15 bases. The CDR3 sequence is 15 residues long. CDR3 sequence reads: CASSRGGTSSYEQYF. The CDR3 DNA is TGTGCCAGCAGCAGAGGCGGGACGAGCTCCTACGAGCAGTACTTC.

This clonotype showed up just once. The V call is TRBV10-3, the J call TRBJ2-3; D assignment may be TRBD1 or TRBD2 (5 bases each). This CDR3 spans 13 amino acids. Germline loops: CDR1 ENHRY, CDR2 SYGVKD. The V end lost 8 bases, the J end lost 9 bases, and 18 bases lay between the germline ends. The CDR3 nucleotides are TGTGCCATCCCAGGGCGAGGGGATGGGACGCAGTATTTT. It encodes CAIPGRGDGTQYF.

This clonotype was seen at least ten times. This chain links TRBV6-6 with TRBJ1-2; 7 bases line up with TRBD1. After removal of 7 bases from V and 2 bases from J, the junction contained 7 bases not matched to a gene. Germline V gene lookup returns CDR1 MNHNY and CDR2 SVGAGI (reference sequence). This CDR3 comprises 14 residues. The CDR3 DNA follows: TGTGCCAGCACCCCAGGGGGGTCCAACTATGGCTACACCTTC. Translated, it gives CASTPGGSNYGYTF.

This chain joins TRBV6-1 and TRBJ2-7; 11 nucleotides match TRBD2. The germline V gene encodes CDR1 MNHNS and CDR2 SASEGT. Unmatched junction bases numbered 10, after V lost 10 bases and J lost 2 bases. The CDR3 has 15 amino acids. The CDR3 sequence is CATQRGTSGTYEQYF. The DNA of the CDR3 is TGTGCCACCCAAAGGGGGACTAGCGGTACCTACGAGCAGTACTTC.

The chain is built from TRBV7-9 and TRBJ2-1; TRBD1 matches 9 bases. The junction had 10 bases not matched to a gene; V was cut back by 7 bases and J by 6 bases. The CDR3 is made up of 15 amino acids. Germline assignment: CDR1 SEHNR and CDR2 FQNEAQ (reference sequence). The chain's CDR3 is CASILGTGKGNEQFF. CDR3 bases: TGTGCCAGCATCCTAGGGACAGGGAAGGGCAATGAGCAGTTCTTC.

This clonotype was seen only a few times. The chain couples TRBV12-3 or TRBV12-4 to TRBJ2-3, with 10 bases matching TRBD2. The CDR3 consists of 17 residues. The J segment lost 6 bases and the V segment lost 3 bases, leaving 12 bases of the junction unmatched. For the CDR3, the DNA is TGTGCCAGCAGTTTTCCGGCTAGCGGGGGCCAAGGGGATACGCAGTATTTT. Encoded protein: CASSFPASGGQGDTQYF.

This clonotype was seen ten or more times. This chain joins TRBV25-1 and TRBJ2-7, with D uncertain. This CDR3 region has 15 residues. Germline V gene lookup returns CDR1 MGHDK and CDR2 SYGVNS. Trimming left V 1 base short and J 3 bases short, with 13 bases between. As DNA, the CDR3 is TGTGCCAGCAGTGAATCCGGGTCCCCCGGCTACGAGCAGTACTTC. Its protein product is CASSESGSPGYEQYF.

This clonotype was detected a few times. This sequence joins TRBV12-3 or TRBV12-4 and TRBJ2-2, with TRBD2 matching over 9 bases. With 3 bases clipped from V and 8 bases from J, the junction kept 7 bases outside the gene matches. The CDR3 consists of 15 residues. This chain's CDR3 is CASSFGGGAPGELFF. CDR3 bases: TGTGCCAGCAGTTTCGGCGGGGGGGCACCGGGGGAGCTGTTTTTT.

Details on this clonotype: The CDR3 does not close with the conserved phenylalanine or tryptophan, likely indicating a read error. This chain links TRBV14 with TRBJ1-2; D is unclear. The V and J ends lost 4 bases and 8 bases respectively, with 8 bases between them. CDR1 is SGHDN and CDR2 is FVKESK in the germline V gene. The CDR3 covers 11 residues. CDR3 protein: CASSPGEGYTL. As DNA, the CDR3 is TGTGCCAGCAGCCCTGGCGAGGGCTACACCTTA.

This clonotype was recorded a few times. V and J are TRBV29-1 and TRBJ2-4, with 9 bases that match TRBD2. The CDR3 is made up of 16 amino acids. The J segment lost 5 bases and the V segment lost 5 bases, leaving 13 bases of the junction unmatched. The germline gives CDR1 SQVTM, CDR2 ANQGSEA. The CDR3 region has the DNA TGCAGCGTTCTACCCTTAGCGGGGGTACGGGAAAACATTCAGTACTTC. This sequence encodes CSVLPLAGVRENIQYF. The full variable domain, rest sourced from reference TRBV29-1 and TRBJ2-4, is SAVISQKPSRDICQRGTSLTIQCQVDSQVTMMFWYRQQPGQSLTLIATANQGSEATYESGFVIDKFPISRPNLTFSTLTVSNMSPEDSSIYLCSVLPLAGVRENIQYFGAGTRLSVL.